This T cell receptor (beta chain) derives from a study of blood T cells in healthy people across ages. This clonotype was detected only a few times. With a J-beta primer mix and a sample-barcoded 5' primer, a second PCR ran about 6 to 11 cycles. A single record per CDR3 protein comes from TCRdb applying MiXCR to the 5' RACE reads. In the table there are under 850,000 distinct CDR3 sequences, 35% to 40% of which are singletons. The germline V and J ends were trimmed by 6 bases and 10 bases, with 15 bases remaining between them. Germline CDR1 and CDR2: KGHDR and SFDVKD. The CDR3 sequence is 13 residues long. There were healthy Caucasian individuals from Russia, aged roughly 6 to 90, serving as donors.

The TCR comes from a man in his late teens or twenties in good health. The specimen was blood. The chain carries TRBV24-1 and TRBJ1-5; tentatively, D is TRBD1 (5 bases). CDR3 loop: CATSRDRGGPQHF. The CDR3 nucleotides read TGTGCCACCAGTCGGGACCGGGGAGGCCCCCAGCATTTT.